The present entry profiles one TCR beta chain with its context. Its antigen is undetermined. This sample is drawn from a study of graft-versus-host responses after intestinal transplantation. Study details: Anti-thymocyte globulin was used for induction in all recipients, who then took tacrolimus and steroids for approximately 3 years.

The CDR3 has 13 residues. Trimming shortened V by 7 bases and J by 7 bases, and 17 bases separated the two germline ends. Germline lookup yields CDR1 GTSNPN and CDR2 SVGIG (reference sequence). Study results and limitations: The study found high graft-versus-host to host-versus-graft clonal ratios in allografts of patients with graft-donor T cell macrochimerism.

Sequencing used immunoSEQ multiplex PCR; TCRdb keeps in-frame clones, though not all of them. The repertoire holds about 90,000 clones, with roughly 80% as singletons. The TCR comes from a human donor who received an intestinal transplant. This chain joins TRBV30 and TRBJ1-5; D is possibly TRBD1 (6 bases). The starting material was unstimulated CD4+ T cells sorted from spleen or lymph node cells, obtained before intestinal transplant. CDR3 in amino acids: CASNGQPGQPQHF. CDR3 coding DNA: TGTGCCTCCAACGGACAGCCAGGGCAGCCCCAGCATTTT.